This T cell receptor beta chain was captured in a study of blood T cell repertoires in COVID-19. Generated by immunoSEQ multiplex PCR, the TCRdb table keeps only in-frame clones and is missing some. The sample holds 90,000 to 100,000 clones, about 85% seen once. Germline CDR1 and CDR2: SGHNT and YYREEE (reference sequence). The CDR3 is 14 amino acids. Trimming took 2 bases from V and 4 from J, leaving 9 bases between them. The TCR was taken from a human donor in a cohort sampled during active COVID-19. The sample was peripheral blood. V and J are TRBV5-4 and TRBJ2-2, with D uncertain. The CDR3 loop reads CASSFYDITGELFF. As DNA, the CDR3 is TGTGCCAGCAGCTTCTACGATATCACCGGGGAGCTGTTTTTT.